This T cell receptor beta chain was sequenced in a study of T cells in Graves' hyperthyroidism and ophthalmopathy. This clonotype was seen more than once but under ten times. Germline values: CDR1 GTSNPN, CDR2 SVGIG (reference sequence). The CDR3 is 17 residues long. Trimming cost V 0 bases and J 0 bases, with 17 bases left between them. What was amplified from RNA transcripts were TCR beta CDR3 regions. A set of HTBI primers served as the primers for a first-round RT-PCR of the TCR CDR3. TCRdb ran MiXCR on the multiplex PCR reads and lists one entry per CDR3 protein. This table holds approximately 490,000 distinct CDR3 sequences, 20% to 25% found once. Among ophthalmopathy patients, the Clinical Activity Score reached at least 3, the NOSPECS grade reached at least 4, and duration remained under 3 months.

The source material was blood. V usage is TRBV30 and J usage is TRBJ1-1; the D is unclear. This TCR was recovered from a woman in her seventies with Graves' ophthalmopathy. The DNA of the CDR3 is TGTGCCTGGAGTGTACCGGGGAGGAACTCCTTGAACACTGAAGCTTTCTTT. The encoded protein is CAWSVPGRNSLNTEAFF. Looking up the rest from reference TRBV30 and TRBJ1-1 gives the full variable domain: SQTIHQWPATLVQPVGSPLSLECTVEGTSNPNLYWYRQAAGRGLQLLFYSVGIGQISSEVPQNLSASRPQDRQFILSSKKLLLSDSGFYLCAWSVPGRNSLNTEAFFGQGTRLTVV.